This paragraph covers one T cell receptor (beta chain) sequence. This clonotype qualifies as medium-sized (0.01 to 0.1%). Its binding antigen is unknown. No much larger clone is present one base from it, and per-base qualities are unavailable. The CDR3 has 13 amino acids, counting the end cysteine and phenylalanine. CDR3 DNA is the only sequence kept; it has 39 bases, read in frame from the first base. The junction shows trimming of 4 bases on V and 7 bases on J, plus 11 bases between the germline ends. Taken from the germline V gene, the CDR1 and CDR2 loops are ENHRY and SYGVKD. The entry originates in a study. Sequencer: Illumina MiSeq. TCRdb trimmed public reads at Q25 via fastp, called clones via MiXCR and kept in-frame beta chains. Identical CDR3 protein sequences are pooled into one entry, listed with their most common genes and DNA. This sample comprises about 4,500 distinct CDR3 sequences, about 9.2% of them detected only once. Around a third of the sample rests with the top ten.

Source material: CD4+ T cells from peripheral blood. Recombination linked TRBV10-3 to TRBJ2-1, with no reliable assignment of the D segment. The sequence came from a human donor with rheumatoid arthritis. The DNA sequence follows: TGTGCCATCAGTGTGGATGCCGGGAATGAGCAGTTCTTC. This is translated as CAISVDAGNEQFF.